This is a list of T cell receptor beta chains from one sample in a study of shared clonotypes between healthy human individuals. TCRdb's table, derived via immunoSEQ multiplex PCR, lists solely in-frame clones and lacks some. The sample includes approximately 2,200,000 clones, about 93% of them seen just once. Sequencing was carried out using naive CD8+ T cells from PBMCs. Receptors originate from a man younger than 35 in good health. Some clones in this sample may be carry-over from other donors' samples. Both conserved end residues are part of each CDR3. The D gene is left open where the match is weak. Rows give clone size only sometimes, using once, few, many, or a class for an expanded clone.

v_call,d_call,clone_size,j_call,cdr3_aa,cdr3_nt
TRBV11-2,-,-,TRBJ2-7,CASSLGWGADFEQYF,TGTGCCAGCAGCTTAGGTTGGGGGGCGGACTTCGAGCAGTACTTC
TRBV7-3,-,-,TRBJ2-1,CASSYGTEQFF,TGTGCCAGCAGCTACGGGACTGAGCAGTTCTTC
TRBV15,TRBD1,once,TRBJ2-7,CATSPGTAFYEQYF,TGTGCCACCAGCCCCGGGACAGCTTTCTACGAGCAGTACTTC
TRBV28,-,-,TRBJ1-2,CASTFGGGNYGYTF,TGTGCCAGCACCTTTGGGGGGGGGAACTATGGCTACACCTTC
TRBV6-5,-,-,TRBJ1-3,CASSQAPKNTIYF,TGTGCCAGCAGTCAAGCTCCCAAGAACACCATATATTTT
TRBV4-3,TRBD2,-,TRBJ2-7,CASSRSFRTVTSQQYEQYF,TGCGCCAGCAGCCGCTCTTTTCGGACGGTGACTAGCCAACAGTACGAGCAGTACTTC
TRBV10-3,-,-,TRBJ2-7,CATTPGGNAPEQYF,TGTGCCACCACCCCGGGTGGGAACGCACCAGAGCAGTACTTC
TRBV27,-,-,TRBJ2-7,CASSHRAAYEQYF,TGTGCCAGCAGTCATCGCGCCGCCTACGAGCAGTACTTC
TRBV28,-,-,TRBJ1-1,CASSRNRATEAFF,TGTGCCAGCAGCCGGAACAGGGCCACTGAAGCTTTCTTT
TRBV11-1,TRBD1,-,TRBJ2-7,CASSLTGGSHEQYF,TGTGCCAGCAGCTTGACAGGGGGCTCTCACGAGCAGTACTTC
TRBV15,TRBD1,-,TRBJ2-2,CATSRDFLLGTENTGELFF,TGTGCCACCAGCAGAGATTTTCTGCTAGGGACAGAGAACACCGGGGAGCTGTTTTTT
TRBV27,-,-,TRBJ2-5,CASSFIGAVETQYF,TGTGCCAGCAGTTTCATCGGGGCGGTAGAGACCCAGTACTTC
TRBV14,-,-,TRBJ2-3,CASSQGALLKQYF,TGTGCCAGCAGCCAAGGGGCCTTGTTGAAGCAGTATTTT
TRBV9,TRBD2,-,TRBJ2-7,CASSVGAGGGYEQYF,TGTGCCAGCAGCGTAGGAGCGGGAGGAGGCTACGAGCAGTACTTC
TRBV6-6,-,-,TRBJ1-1,CASRPRQENTEAFF,TGTGCCAGCAGACCGCGACAGGAGAACACTGAAGCTTTCTTT
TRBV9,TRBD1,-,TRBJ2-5,CASSRDRGRETQYF,TGTGCCAGCAGCCGGGACAGGGGGCGAGAGACCCAGTACTTC
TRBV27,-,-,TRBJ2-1,CARRILRLRPTLGSSYNEQFF,TGTGCCAGGAGGATCCTGCGGCTAAGACCCACACTGGGGAGCTCCTACAATGAGCAGTTCTTC
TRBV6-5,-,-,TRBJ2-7,CASSYSMRVRSYEQYF,TGTGCCAGCAGTTACTCGATGCGTGTCAGGTCCTACGAGCAGTACTTC
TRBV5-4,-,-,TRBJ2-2,CASRILASNTGELFF,TGTGCCAGCAGAATACTAGCTTCGAACACCGGGGAGCTGTTTTTT
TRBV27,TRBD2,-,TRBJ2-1,CASSPTSVPYNEQFF,TGTGCCAGCAGTCCGACTAGCGTTCCCTACAATGAGCAGTTCTTC
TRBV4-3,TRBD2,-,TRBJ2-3,CASSQDFRPGLARADTQYF,TGCGCCAGCAGCCAAGATTTTCGACCGGGACTAGCGAGGGCAGATACGCAGTATTTT
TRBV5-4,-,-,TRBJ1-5,CASSLDRALNQPQHF,TGTGCCAGCAGCTTGGACAGGGCCCTCAATCAGCCCCAGCATTTT
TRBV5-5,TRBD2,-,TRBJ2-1,CASSLVVSGRVYSNEQFF,TGTGCCAGCAGCTTGGTTGTTAGCGGGAGGGTTTATAGCAATGAGCAGTTCTTC
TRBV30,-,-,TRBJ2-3,CAWSVPRLVWNTQYF,TGTGCCTGGAGTGTACCTCGACTAGTCTGGAATACGCAGTATTTT
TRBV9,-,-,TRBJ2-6,CASGYREKEGANVLTF,TGTGCCAGCGGCTACAGAGAGAAGGAAGGGGCCAACGTCCTGACTTTC
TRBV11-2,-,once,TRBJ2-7,CASSLVSREQYF,TGTGCCAGCAGCTTAGTATCACGGGAGCAGTACTTC
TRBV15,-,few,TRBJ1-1,CATSRAQGEDTEAFF,TGTGCCACCAGCAGAGCTCAGGGCGAGGACACTGAAGCTTTCTTT
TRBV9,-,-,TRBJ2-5,CASSPATVPQETQYF,TGTGCCAGCAGCCCGGCGACAGTCCCCCAAGAGACCCAGTACTTC
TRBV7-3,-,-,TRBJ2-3,CASSLLSSTDTQYF,TGTGCCAGCAGCTTACTTTCTAGCACAGATACGCAGTATTTT
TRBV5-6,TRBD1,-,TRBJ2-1,CASSSWTGGAYNEQFF,TGTGCCAGCAGCTCCTGGACAGGGGGCGCCTACAATGAGCAGTTCTTC
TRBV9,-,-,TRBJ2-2,CASSVELVTGELFF,TGTGCCAGCAGCGTAGAGCTCGTAACCGGGGAGCTGTTTTTT
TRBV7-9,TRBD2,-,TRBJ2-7,CASSFKREVSEQYF,TGTGCCAGCAGCTTTAAGCGGGAGGTGTCCGAGCAGTACTTC
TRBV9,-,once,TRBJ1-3,CASSVGGLWDTIYF,TGTGCCAGCAGCGTAGGTGGCTTATGGGACACCATATATTTT
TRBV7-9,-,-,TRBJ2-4,CASSSSSLTEAKNIQYF,TGTGCCAGCAGCTCCAGTTCCCTTACCGAGGCCAAAAACATTCAGTACTTC
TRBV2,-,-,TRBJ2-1,CASSERPGRGYDFNEQFF,TGTGCCAGCAGTGAAAGGCCGGGCAGAGGGTACGACTTCAATGAGCAGTTCTTC
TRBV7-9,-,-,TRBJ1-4,CAARRGDNEKLFF,TGTGCGGCGAGACGAGGAGATAATGAAAAACTGTTTTTT
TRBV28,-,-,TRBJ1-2,CASTQGYGYTF,TGTGCCAGCACCCAGGGATACGGCTACACCTTC
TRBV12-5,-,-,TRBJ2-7,CASGLGPTGEQYF,TGTGCTAGTGGTTTGGGCCCAACGGGGGAGCAGTACTTC
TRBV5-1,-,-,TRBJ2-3,CASSSHRADTQYF,TGCGCCAGCAGCTCTCACAGGGCAGATACGCAGTATTTT
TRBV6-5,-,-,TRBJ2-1,CASSSGRSSYNEQFF,TGTGCCAGCAGTTCTGGACGGAGCTCCTACAATGAGCAGTTCTTC
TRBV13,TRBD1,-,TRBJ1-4,CASSYRDSNEKLFF,TGTGCCAGCAGCTACCGGGACAGTAATGAAAAACTGTTTTTT
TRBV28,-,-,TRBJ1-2,CASSLSFGGYGYTF,TGTGCCAGCAGTTTAAGCTTTGGGGGCTATGGCTACACCTTC
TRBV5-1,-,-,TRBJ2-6,CASSLSTGNGANVLTF,TGCGCCAGCAGCTTGTCAACAGGGAATGGGGCCAACGTCCTGACTTTC
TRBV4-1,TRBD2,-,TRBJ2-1,CASSPRPGGPTNEQFF,TGCGCCAGCAGCCCACGGCCGGGAGGGCCAACCAATGAGCAGTTCTTC
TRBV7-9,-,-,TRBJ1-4,CASSFAGAREKLFF,TGTGCCAGCAGCTTTGCGGGGGCGCGGGAAAAACTGTTTTTT
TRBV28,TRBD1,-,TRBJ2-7,CASSTQQGIYEQYF,TGTGCCAGCAGTACCCAACAGGGGATCTACGAGCAGTACTTC
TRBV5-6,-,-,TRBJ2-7,CASAPGTIGYEQYF,TGTGCCAGCGCCCCGGGAACAATTGGCTACGAGCAGTACTTC